This is a list of T cell receptor beta chains from one sample in a study of blood T cell repertoires in COVID-19. Assay: immunoSEQ multiplex PCR; the TCRdb copy retains only in-frame clones and omits some. This sample has about 120,000 clones; roughly three quarters occur once, and the top ten carry around 3.9%. Sequenced: peripheral blood. These TCRs come from a woman older than 75 with acute or convalescent COVID-19. Both conserved end residues are part of each CDR3. The D gene is left open where the match is weak. Expanded clones get a size class; other rows say once, few or many, or leave the size out.

j_gene,abundance,v_gene,d_gene,CDR3aa,CDR3nt
TRBJ1-5,few,TRBV28,.,CASLGQNNQPQHF,TGTGCCAGCCTCGGACAGAACAATCAGCCCCAGCATTTT
TRBJ2-3,.,TRBV12-5,.,CASGNSGHHTQYF,TGTGCTAGTGGTAATTCAGGGCATCATACGCAGTATTTT
TRBJ1-4,few,TRBV18,TRBD1,CASSLITGGSNEKLFF,TGTGCCAGCTCACTAATAACAGGGGGATCTAATGAAAAACTGTTTTTT
TRBJ1-3,.,TRBV28,.,CASSLSYQGHDTIYF,TGTGCCAGCAGTTTATCCTATCAGGGGCATGACACCATATATTTT
TRBJ1-2,.,TRBV6-1,.,CASSELQAGGGYTF,TGTGCCAGCAGTGAACTACAGGCCGGTGGGGGCTACACCTTC
TRBJ2-2,few,TRBV5-6,TRBD2,CASSLGLAAYTGELFF,TGTGCCAGCAGCTTGGGACTAGCGGCTTACACCGGGGAGCTGTTTTTT
TRBJ1-6,.,TRBV29-1,.,CSVRKDSGSPLHF,TGCAGCGTTAGGAAGGACAGCGGCTCACCCCTCCACTTT
TRBJ1-2,.,TRBV30,.,CAWNPGSYGYTF,TGTGCCTGGAACCCAGGATCCTATGGCTACACCTTC
TRBJ1-2,.,TRBV7-2,TRBD1,CASSPDRGPYGYTF,TGTGCCAGCAGCCCAGACAGGGGTCCTTATGGCTACACCTTC
TRBJ1-1,once,TRBV7-2,.,CASSLARVNTEAFF,TGTGCCAGCAGCTTAGCACGGGTGAACACTGAAGCTTTCTTT
TRBJ1-5,.,TRBV6-2/TRBV6-3,.,CASSYSGGGNQPQHF,TGTGCCAGCAGTTACTCTGGCGGGGGCAATCAGCCCCAGCATTTT
TRBJ1-1,once,TRBV12-3/TRBV12-4,.,CASSIDGVREAFF,TGTGCCAGCAGCATAGACGGGGTACGGGAAGCTTTCTTT
TRBJ1-5,few,TRBV19,TRBD1,CASTRTGGNQPQHF,TGTGCCAGTACCAGGACAGGGGGAAATCAGCCCCAGCATTTT
TRBJ2-3,.,TRBV7-6,TRBD2,CASSRSGRGTDTQYF,TGTGCCAGCAGCCGCAGCGGGAGGGGCACAGATACGCAGTATTTT
TRBJ1-1,.,TRBV9,.,CASSFQVNTEAFF,TGTGCCAGCTCTTTTCAGGTGAACACTGAAGCTTTCTTT
TRBJ2-2,once,TRBV19,.,CASSIGVSGELFF,TGTGCCAGTAGTATAGGAGTGTCCGGGGAGCTGTTTTTT
TRBJ2-3,.,TRBV7-2,.,CASSSSGTRTDTQYF,TGTGCCAGCAGCTCATCCGGGACTCGCACAGATACGCAGTATTTT
TRBJ2-3,once,TRBV6-2/TRBV6-3,TRBD1,CASSLDRASTDTQYF,TGTGCCAGCAGCCTCGACAGGGCCAGCACAGATACGCAGTATTTT
TRBJ1-3,few,TRBV5-1,.,CASSLTGNSGNTIYF,TGCGCCAGCAGCCTTACAGGGAACTCTGGAAACACCATATATTTT
TRBJ1-5,.,TRBV18,TRBD1,CASSPTGGGQPQHF,TGTGCCAGCTCACCTACAGGGGGAGGTCAGCCCCAGCATTTT
TRBJ2-1,.,TRBV19,.,CASSGAFSTYNEQFF,TGTGCCAGTAGTGGGGCTTTCTCTACCTACAATGAGCAGTTCTTC
TRBJ2-1,.,TRBV18,TRBD2,CASSPPAGGYNEQFF,TGTGCCAGCTCCCCCCCAGCGGGAGGGTACAATGAGCAGTTCTTC
TRBJ1-2,.,TRBV3-1/TRBV3-2,.,CASSQKGEGYGYTF,TGTGCCAGCAGCCAAAAGGGGGAAGGCTATGGCTACACCTTC
TRBJ1-2,.,TRBV9,TRBD1,CASSPGQGIYGYTF,TGTGCCAGCAGCCCGGGACAGGGCATCTATGGCTACACCTTC
TRBJ2-1,.,TRBV12-5,TRBD1,CASGPQPGQYYNEQFF,TGTGCTAGTGGTCCACAGCCGGGACAGTACTACAATGAGCAGTTCTTC
TRBJ2-3,.,TRBV7-2,TRBD2,CASSPESRELDTQYF,TGTGCCAGCAGCCCTGAATCGCGGGAGTTAGATACGCAGTATTTT
TRBJ1-2,.,TRBV7-2,.,CASSLPTGRHGYTF,TGTGCCAGCAGCTTACCAACAGGGAGACATGGCTACACCTTC
TRBJ1-4,.,TRBV28,.,CASNPPGKLEKLFF,TGTGCCAGCAACCCCCCGGGGAAGCTTGAAAAACTGTTTTTT
TRBJ2-7,.,TRBV27,.,CASSLSRDIRYEQYF,TGTGCCAGCAGCCTTTCCCGGGACATCAGATACGAGCAGTACTTC
TRBJ1-2,.,TRBV7-9,TRBD1,CASRLGQGVGYTF,TGTGCCAGCAGACTCGGACAGGGGGTCGGCTACACCTTC
TRBJ1-4,.,TRBV5-6,.,CASSLVRQVDEKLFF,TGTGCCAGCAGCTTGGTCCGCCAGGTGGATGAAAAACTGTTTTTT
TRBJ1-1,.,TRBV27,.,CASSLWTGVNTEAFF,TGTGCCAGCAGTTTATGGACGGGGGTGAACACTGAAGCTTTCTTT
TRBJ1-1,.,TRBV2,.,CASDSPNTEAFF,TGTGCCAGCGACAGCCCAAACACTGAAGCTTTCTTT
TRBJ1-5,.,TRBV11-3,.,CASSSGQPNQPQHF,TGTGCCAGCAGCTCCGGACAGCCTAATCAGCCCCAGCATTTT
TRBJ2-5,.,TRBV9,TRBD1,CASSASGTGYQETQYF,TGTGCCAGCAGCGCCTCCGGGACAGGGTACCAAGAGACCCAGTACTTC
TRBJ1-2,.,TRBV18,.,CASVQDANYGYTF,TGTGCCAGTGTACAGGATGCTAACTATGGCTACACCTTC
TRBJ1-2,.,TRBV4-3,TRBD1,CASSQGTGGHGYTF,TGCGCCAGCAGCCAAGGGACAGGGGGGCATGGCTACACCTTC
TRBJ2-7,few,TRBV3-1/TRBV3-2,TRBD2,CASTLSGFSGSYEQYF,TGTGCCAGCACCCTTTCAGGCTTTAGCGGGAGCTACGAGCAGTACTTC
TRBJ2-5,.,TRBV7-3,TRBD2,CASSLNPLTSGRGETQYF,TGTGCCAGCAGCTTAAATCCTCTGACTAGCGGGAGAGGGGAGACCCAGTACTTC
TRBJ2-1,.,TRBV20-1,.,CSARSDNEQFF,TGCAGTGCTAGGAGTGACAATGAGCAGTTCTTC